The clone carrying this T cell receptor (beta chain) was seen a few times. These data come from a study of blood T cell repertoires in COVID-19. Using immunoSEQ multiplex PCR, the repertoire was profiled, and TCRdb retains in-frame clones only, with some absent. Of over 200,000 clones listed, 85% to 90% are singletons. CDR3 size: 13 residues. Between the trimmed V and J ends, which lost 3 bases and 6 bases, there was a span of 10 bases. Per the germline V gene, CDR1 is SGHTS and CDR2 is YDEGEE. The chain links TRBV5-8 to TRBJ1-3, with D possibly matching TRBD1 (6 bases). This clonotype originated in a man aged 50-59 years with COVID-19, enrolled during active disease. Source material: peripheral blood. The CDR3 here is CASSSRTANTIYF. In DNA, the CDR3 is TGTGCCAGCAGCTCGCGGACAGCAAACACCATATATTTT.